This T cell receptor beta chain is drawn from a study of T cell responses to AZD1222 COVID-19 vaccine. Study background: Second-dose intervals of approximately 4 or approximately 12 weeks were pooled.

Of note for this clone: Its target is unknown.

The germline gives CDR1 SGHNT, CDR2 YYREEE (reference sequence). This CDR3 contains 14 residues. V shed 4 bases and J shed 0 bases, with 11 bases lying between them. TCRdb's table, derived via immunoSEQ multiplex PCR, lists solely in-frame clones and lacks some. Of about 130,000 clones in the sample, around 87% were seen once. Study-wide points: The study reported that nearly half of spike-specific TCRs target unmutated variant regions. Spike-specific TCR breadth and depth grew following two AZD1222 doses. Donors, mostly white British, included more females; clonal diversity was possibly underestimated.

The chain joins TRBV5-4 to TRBJ2-7, with a tentative D call TRBD1 (5 bases). The sequences come from peripheral blood, collected on day 0 of AZD1222 vaccination. The TCR originated in an adult in good health. CDR3 loop: CASSLGVRSYEQYF. In DNA, the CDR3 is TGTGCCAGCAGCCTAGGGGTCCGCTCCTACGAGCAGTACTTC.